The sequence of this T cell receptor (beta chain) was determined in a study of blood T cells in healthy people across ages (dated by TCRdb to between 2014 and 2016). In terms of the full investigation: Template switching captured roughly one uniquely barcoded TCR beta cDNA molecule per two T cells in model experiments. The study measured age-related changes in TCR beta repertoire diversity using deep sequencing normalized with unique cDNA molecular identifiers. The donors were split into four age groups: young (average around 15 years), middle-aged (39), aged (around 67) and long-lived (roughly 77). To avoid experimental bias, donors of different ages were spread randomly across the sequencing lanes. Two additional independent replicas of 1 million unique cDNA reads from the same blood draw were analyzed for two donors (one aged 18 to 30 and one aged 80 or older). What the research found in general, with its limitations: Estimates of total diversity based on one million sequenced T cells were regarded as lower bounds and as underestimates. Bulk unsorted PBMC profiling prevented conclusive comparison of naive and antigen-experienced compartments. The percentage of naive T cells measured by flow cytometry correlated strongly with observed TCR beta diversity. The long-lived group showed more naive CD4+ T cells, fewer expanded clones and increased TCR diversity than the aged group, suggesting age selection. Donor CMV infection status was unknown, potentially confounding age-related changes in expanded clonotypes. Observed TCR beta diversity per million T cells fell roughly linearly with age, and a significant reduction was already apparent by age about 38.

Concerning this clonotype: This clone's antigen is unknown. Base qualities were left out, and no much larger clone turns up one base away.

The receptor library was made with 5' RACE. The instrument was an Illumina HiSeq 2500. A second roughly 7 to 12 cycle PCR used a sample-barcoded 5' primer and a J-beta primer mix. A unique molecular identifier was introduced onto each TCR beta cDNA molecule by a template-switch 5' adaptor carrying 12 random nucleotides. Each sample yielded at least 2.5 million CDR3-containing paired-end reads. First-strand cDNA synthesis was performed from all RNA using the Mint cDNA synthesis kit, with priming by a TRBC-specific oligonucleotide. After uracil-DNA glycosylase treatment, a first 18-cycle PCR used universal primers M1SS and BC2_uni_R on all cDNA. The study's processing was this. Each sample was normalized by randomly selecting 1 million high-quality reads, each carrying a distinct molecular identifier. Reads sharing molecular identifiers were discarded rather than binned into consensus sequences. MiTCR, set to a Q25 quality threshold and the strictest error-elimination algorithm, was used for CDR3 identification, clonotype clustering and error correction. A nonparametric unseen species model with Euler transformation was used to estimate lower-bound total TCR beta diversity. The public reads were run again by TCRdb, first through fastp at Q25 and then through MiXCR, and only productive beta chains were kept. Each record represents a unique CDR3 protein, reported with the most common genes and DNA among its rows. TCRdb's processing, not the authors' own work, is the source of the V and J calls. The sample includes about 900,000 distinct CDR3 sequences, with 40% to 60% observed a single time. Of the sample, about an eighth is held by the ten largest clones.

The donors were 40 or so Caucasian individuals from Russia, aged roughly 6 to 100 years, who were systemically healthy. Each donor gave ten milliliters of peripheral blood, collected into EDTA-treated Vacutainer tubes. PBMCs were isolated by Ficoll-Paque density-gradient centrifugation, with at least 7 million obtained per sample. Total RNA was extracted from PBMCs with Trizol reagent, with at least 5.5 micrograms obtained per sample. Naive CD45RAhigh/CD27high T cell percentages were measured by flow cytometry on a PBMC aliquot from every donor. CDR1 and CDR2, per the germline V gene, are SGHTA and FQGNSA. The junction carries 14 bases between V and J, which are trimmed by 5 bases and 7 bases respectively. From its cysteine to its phenylalanine, the CDR3 spans 13 amino acids. The entry retains the CDR3 DNA only, 39 bases that are in frame from base 1.

The specimen was blood. The clonotype originates from a man in his thirties or forties in good health. The sequence joins TRBV7-2 to TRBJ1-2, with TRBD1 perhaps the D gene, on 5 matching bases. The CDR3 protein: CASSSQRGGGYTF. The bases are TGTGCCAGCAGCAGTCAGCGGGGCGGTGGCTACACCTTC.